The 6 T cell receptor beta chains below come from one sample, sequenced in a study of patients and donors after allogeneic stem cell transplantation. Each CDR3 protein gets one entry after TCRdb re-called the RT-PCR reads with MiXCR. The sample gives some 960,000 distinct CDR3 sequences, under 20% of which show up once; about 6% is in the top ten. Source material: blood, either unsorted or a sorted T cell fraction (not recorded which). The origin of the receptors is a human donor who was either an allogeneic HSCT recipient or a stem cell or donor lymphocyte infusion donor (not recorded which). It is not recorded whose cells these are; they may come from a transplant donor.

V is TRBV7-2 and J is TRBJ1-3; D is uncertain. The germline V gene has CDR1 SGHTA and CDR2 FQGNSA. Trimming shortened V by 5 bases and J by 0 bases, and 14 bases separated the two germline ends. This CDR3 is 16 amino acids long. This CDR3 reads CASSRSRALSGNTIYF. Here the CDR3 DNA reads TGTGCCAGCAGCCGCTCCCGGGCGCTCTCTGGAAACACCATATATTTT.

The chain employs TRBV15 and TRBJ2-7; D assignment may be TRBD1 or TRBD2 (5 bases each). From germline, CDR1 is LNHNV and CDR2 YYDKDF (reference sequence). Trimming left V 0 bases short and J 3 bases short, with 9 bases between. The CDR3 covers 14 residues. In DNA, the CDR3 is TGTGCCACCAGCAGAGATGGGGGTATCTACGAGCAGTACTTC. Translating it yields CATSRDGGIYEQYF.

The sample holds one count of this clonotype. This sequence joins TRBV3-1 and TRBJ2-3; TRBD2 aligns across 10 bases. Germline values: CDR1 LGHDT, CDR2 YNNKEL (reference sequence). There are 16 residues in the CDR3. With 4 bases clipped from V and 4 bases from J, the junction kept 8 bases outside the gene matches. The CDR3 here is CASSRRLAGVSDTQYF. In DNA form, the CDR3 reads TGTGCCAGCAGCCGTCGGCTAGCGGGAGTCTCAGATACGCAGTATTTT.

This clonotype has a handful of counts. This chain joins TRBV30 and TRBJ2-3; possible D gene TRBD2, 5 bases. The V end lost 6 bases, the J end lost 3 bases, and 19 bases lay between the germline ends. This CDR3 is built from 15 residues. CDR1 and CDR2 from the germline V gene are GTSNPN and SVGIG (reference sequence). The CDR3 protein is CACDLSVGRTDTQYF. CDR3 DNA sequence: TGTGCCTGCGACCTTAGCGTTGGTAGGACAGATACGCAGTATTTT.

The J gene is TRBJ2-6, the V gene TRBV6-2 or TRBV6-3; D possibly corresponds to TRBD2 (5 bases). CDR1 MNHEY and CDR2 SVGEGT come from the germline V gene. V lost 2 bases to trimming and J lost 3 bases, with 17 bases between them. CDR3 length equals 18 residues. CDR3 region: CASSYRGRTGFGANVLTF. For the CDR3, the DNA is TGTGCCAGCAGTTACCGGGGAAGAACTGGATTTGGGGCCAACGTCCTGACTTTC.

This clonotype was recorded a few times. The chain employs TRBV20-1 and TRBJ1-2; 10 bases match TRBD1. Trimming at V came to 0 bases and at J to 8 bases, leaving 6 bases not matched to a gene. In germline, CDR1 is DFQATT, CDR2 SNEGSKA (reference sequence). The CDR3 runs 14 residues. As DNA, the CDR3 is TGCAGTGCTAGAGATGACAGGGGGCGAAGCGGCTACACCTTC. It translates to CSARDDRGRSGYTF.